This TCR beta chain was captured by sequencing in a study of graft-versus-host responses after intestinal transplantation. About the study: Every transplant recipient was induced with anti-thymocyte globulin, then maintained on tacrolimus and steroids for two to four years.

With V trimmed by 1 base and J by 6 bases, 5 bases remained unmatched. Germline V gene lookup returns CDR1 SGHTA and CDR2 FQGNSA. The CDR3 is 16 amino acids. Generated by immunoSEQ multiplex PCR, the TCRdb table keeps only in-frame clones and is missing some. The sample shows around 45,000 clones, roughly 94% of them seen only once. Points on this clone: As yet, its antigen is unknown.

General study points: Within allografts, high graft-versus-host to host-versus-graft clonal ratios were seen among patients with graft-donor T cell macrochimerism. Recipient bone marrow held GvH clones, some seen earlier in ileum or blood. Association was observed between peak circulating GvH clone levels and early post-transplant HvG declines.

The origin of this receptor is a human patient who received an intestinal transplant, so some T cells may come from the graft donor. Sequencing used PBMCs, obtained 330 to 350 days after intestinal transplant. The genes are TRBV7-2 and TRBJ2-1; 11 bases are a match to TRBD2. CDR3: CASSLGGLAGINEQFF. Written as DNA, the CDR3 is TGTGCCAGCAGCTTAGGAGGACTAGCGGGCATCAATGAGCAGTTCTTC.